Here is one T cell receptor beta chain with its context. As yet, its antigen is unknown. The sample comes from a study of shared clonotypes between healthy human individuals. The overall study: Plates per donor: three CD4 naive, three CD4 memory, two CD8 naive, one CD8 memory.

V gave up 0 bases and J gave up 3 bases, with 7 bases separating them. The CDR3 has 14 residues. The germline gives CDR1 SGHRS, CDR2 YFSETQ. Profiled with immunoSEQ multiplex PCR; TCRdb holds only in-frame clones, not every one. The sample lists a few million clones, more than 80% occurring once. Study-wide points: Larger richness was generally estimated for naive than memory subsets.

Every donor, a Caucasian adult, lived in Nashville, Tennessee. Source material: naive CD4+ T cells from PBMCs. Subset in this sample: CD45RA+ positively selected. The chain couples TRBV5-1 to TRBJ1-5; D not resolved. This TCR was recovered from a man aged 18 to 29 in good health. Some clones in this sample may be carry-over from other donors' samples. CDR3 in DNA: TGCGCCAGCAGCTTGGAGCCGATCAATCAGCCCCAGCATTTT. This codes for CASSLEPINQPQHF.